The entry that follows covers one T cell receptor (beta chain) sequence. Method: immunoSEQ multiplex PCR; TCRdb's copy keeps in-frame clones and lacks some. The sample shows around 200,000 clones, 70% to 90% of them seen only once. Germline V gene lookup returns CDR1 MGHRA and CDR2 YSYEKL. The CDR3 sequence is 15 residues long. Deletions cut 1 base from V and 1 base from J, with 10 bases between. This record comes from a study of blood T cell repertoires in COVID-19. This chain joins TRBV4-1 and TRBJ1-1, with a possible D match to TRBD1 (5 bases). This clonotype was obtained from a woman in her fifties or sixties with COVID-19, enrolled during active disease. The sequenced sample consisted of peripheral blood. The CDR3 coding sequence is TGCGCCAGCAGCCAAGGCGGGGCAGCGAACACTGAAGCTTTCTTT. It translates to CASSQGGAANTEAFF.